The subject of this entry is one T cell receptor (beta chain). Its matching antigen is unknown. The assay was immunoSEQ multiplex PCR, and TCRdb's table has in-frame clones only and misses some. The repertoire holds nearly 70,000 clones, with around 94% as singletons. This record belongs to a study of T cell clonotyping in hematopoietic cell transplantation. Regarding the study as a whole: At the given depth, recipient repertoires were over 97% de novo clonotypes.

Germline V gives CDR1 LNHDA, CDR2 SQIVND (reference sequence). The J segment lost 8 bases and the V segment lost 5 bases, leaving 11 bases of the junction unmatched. CDR3 length: 16 amino acids. This TCR was recovered from a man between 45 and 60 years old in good health. Some clones in this sample may be carry-over from other donors' samples. Material for sequencing was peripheral blood mononuclear cells. The chain couples TRBV19 to TRBJ1-4, with 10 bases fitting TRBD1. The CDR3 here is CASSDGRGTGAEKLFF. In DNA form, the CDR3 reads TGTGCCAGTAGTGACGGGAGGGGGACAGGGGCCGAAAAACTGTTTTTT.